Sequencing of this T cell receptor beta chain was carried out in a study of cytomegalovirus exposure and HLA in healthy donors. It was with 60 Vbeta and 13 Jbeta primers that the PCR ran. Measured with immunoSEQ multiplex PCR; TCRdb has only the in-frame clones, and not every one. The profile shows approximately 150,000 clones, over 80% of them singletons. In germline, CDR1 is MDHEN, CDR2 SYDVKM. The V segment lost 7 bases and the J segment 3 bases; nucleotides outside the gene matches: 8. The CDR3 consists of 15 residues. Source material: PBMCs. The clonotype originates from a male donor in good health and CMV-seronegative. The V and J genes are TRBV28 and TRBJ2-7; 11 nucleotides line up with TRBD1. In DNA, the CDR3 is TGTGCCAGCACCCTAATGGGGACAGGGGGCTACGAGCAGTACTTC. Protein product: CASTLMGTGGYEQYF.